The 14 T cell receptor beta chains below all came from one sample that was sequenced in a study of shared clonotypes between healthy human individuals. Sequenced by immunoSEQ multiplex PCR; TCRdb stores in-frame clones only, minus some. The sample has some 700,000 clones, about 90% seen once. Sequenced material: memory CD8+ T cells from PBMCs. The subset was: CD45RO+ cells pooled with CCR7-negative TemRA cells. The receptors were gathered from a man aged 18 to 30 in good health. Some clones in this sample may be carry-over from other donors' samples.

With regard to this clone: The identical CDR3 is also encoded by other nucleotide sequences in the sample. The CDR3 sequence: CASSWGQGAYEQYF. In nucleotides, the CDR3 is TGTGCCAGCAGCTGGGGACAGGGTGCCTACGAGCAGTACTTC. The rearrangement uses TRBV11-2 and TRBJ2-7; 9 bases are shared with TRBD1. V was pared by 4 bases and J by 2 bases, with 3 bases of the junction left unmatched. Germline values: CDR1 SGHAT, CDR2 FQNNGV. The CDR3 runs to 14 residues. The full variable domain, in which reference TRBV11-2 and TRBJ2-7 provide the parts outside the CDR3, is EAGVAQSPRYKIIEKRQSVAFWCNPISGHATLYWYQQILGQGPKLLIQFQNNGVVDDSQLPKDRFSAERLKGVDSTLKIQPAKLEDSAVYLCASSWGQGAYEQYFGPGTRLTVT.

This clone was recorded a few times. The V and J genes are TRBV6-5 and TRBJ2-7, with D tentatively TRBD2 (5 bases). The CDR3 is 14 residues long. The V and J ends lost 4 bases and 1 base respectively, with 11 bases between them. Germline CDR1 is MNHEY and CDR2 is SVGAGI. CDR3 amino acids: CASSFRGFSYEQYF. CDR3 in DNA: TGTGCCAGCAGTTTTCGAGGGTTTTCCTACGAGCAGTACTTC.

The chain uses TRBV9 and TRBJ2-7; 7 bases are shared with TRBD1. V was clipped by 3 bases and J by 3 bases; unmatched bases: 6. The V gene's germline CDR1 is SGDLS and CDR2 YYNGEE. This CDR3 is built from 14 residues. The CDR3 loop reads CASSATGWDYEQYF. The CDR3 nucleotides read TGTGCCAGCAGCGCGACAGGGTGGGACTACGAGCAGTACTTC.

The CDR3 sequence: CASSHRALNSYNEQFF. In DNA form, the CDR3 reads TGCGCCAGCAGCCACCGGGCCCTCAACTCCTACAATGAGCAGTTCTTC. The chain links TRBV4-3 to TRBJ2-1; no firm D call. Trimming stripped 3 bases from V and 0 bases from J, with 12 bases between. The CDR3 length is 16 residues. Per germline, CDR1 LGHNA and CDR2 YSLEER.

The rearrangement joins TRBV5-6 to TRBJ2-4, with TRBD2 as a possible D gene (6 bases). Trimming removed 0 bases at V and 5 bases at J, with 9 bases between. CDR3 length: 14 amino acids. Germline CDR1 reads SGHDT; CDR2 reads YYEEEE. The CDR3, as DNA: TGTGCCAGCAGCTTGGTTACGGGAGAAAACATTCAGTACTTC. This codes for CASSLVTGENIQYF.

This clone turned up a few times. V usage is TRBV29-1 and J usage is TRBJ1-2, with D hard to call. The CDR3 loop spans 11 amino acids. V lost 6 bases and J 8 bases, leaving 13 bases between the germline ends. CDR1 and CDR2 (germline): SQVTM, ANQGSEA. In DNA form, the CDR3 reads TGCAGCGTCCTAGGCAGCACGGGCTACACCTTC. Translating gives CSVLGSTGYTF.

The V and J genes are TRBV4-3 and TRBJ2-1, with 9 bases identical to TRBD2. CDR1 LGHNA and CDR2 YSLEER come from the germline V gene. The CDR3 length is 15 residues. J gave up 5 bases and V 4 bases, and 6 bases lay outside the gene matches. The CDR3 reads CASSPGSGRNNEQFF. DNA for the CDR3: TGCGCCAGCAGCCCGGGGAGCGGGAGGAACAATGAGCAGTTCTTC.

CDR3 loop: CASSFSAGGDSPLHF. DNA of the CDR3: TGTGCCAGCAGTTTTTCGGCGGGAGGGGATTCACCCCTCCACTTT. The chain recombines TRBV27 with TRBJ1-6, with D maybe TRBD1 (5 bases). V gave up 3 bases and J gave up 8 bases, with 14 bases separating them. The CDR3 spans 15 residues. Germline CDR1 reads MNHEY; CDR2 reads SMNVEV (reference sequence).

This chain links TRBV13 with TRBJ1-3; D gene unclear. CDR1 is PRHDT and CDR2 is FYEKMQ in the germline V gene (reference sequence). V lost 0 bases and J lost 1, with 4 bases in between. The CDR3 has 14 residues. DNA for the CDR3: TGTGCCAGCAGCTTAGGGGGTTCTGGAAACACCATATATTTT. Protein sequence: CASSLGGSGNTIYF.

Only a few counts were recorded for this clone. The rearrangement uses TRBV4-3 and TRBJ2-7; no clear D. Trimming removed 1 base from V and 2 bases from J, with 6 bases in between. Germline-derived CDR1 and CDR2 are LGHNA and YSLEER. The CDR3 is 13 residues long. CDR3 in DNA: TGCGCCAGCAGCCAAGGGTCAGCCTACGAGCAGTACTTC. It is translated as CASSQGSAYEQYF.

The CDR3 loop is CASRPNTGSEAFF. CDR3 sequence (DNA): TGCGCCAGCAGGCCTAATACAGGGTCTGAAGCTTTCTTT. The chain recombines TRBV4-1 with TRBJ1-1, with D possibly matching TRBD1 (6 bases). Germline CDR1 is MGHRA and CDR2 is YSYEKL. Trimming stripped 6 bases from V and 6 bases from J, with 14 bases between. CDR3 length: 13 residues.

The CDR3 coding sequence is TGCGCCAGCAGCCAAGGCGGGAACTTGGGTGAGCAGTTCTTC. Residues: CASSQGGNLGEQFF. The chain employs TRBV4-3 and TRBJ2-1; a weak D match, TRBD2 (6 bases). The V gene lost 1 base and the J gene lost 9 bases, with 13 bases spanning the gap. This CDR3 has 14 residues. CDR1 and CDR2 from the germline V gene are LGHNA and YSLEER.

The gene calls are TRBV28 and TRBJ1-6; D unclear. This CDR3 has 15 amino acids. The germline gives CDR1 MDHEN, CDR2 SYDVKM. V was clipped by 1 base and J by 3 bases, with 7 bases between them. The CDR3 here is CASSLYRSYNSPLHF. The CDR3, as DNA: TGTGCCAGCAGTTTATATCGGAGCTATAATTCACCCCTCCACTTT.

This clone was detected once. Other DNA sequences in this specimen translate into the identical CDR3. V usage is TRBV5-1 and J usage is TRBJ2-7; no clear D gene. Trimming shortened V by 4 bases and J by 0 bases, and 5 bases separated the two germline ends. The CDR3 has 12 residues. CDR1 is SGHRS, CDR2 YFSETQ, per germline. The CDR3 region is CASSVSSYEQYF. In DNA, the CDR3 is TGCGCCAGCAGCGTAAGCTCCTACGAGCAGTACTTC.